Below are 27 T cell receptor beta chains sequenced from a single sample in a study of human T cells and chemical hapten exposure. Each CDR3 protein gets one entry after TCRdb re-called the 5' RACE reads with MiXCR. The sample includes under 85,000 distinct CDR3 sequences, about 8% of them seen just once. The template was total RNA from unfractionated whole blood. These receptor sequences come from a male donor in good health.

This clonotype was seen a handful of times. V gene TRBV5-1 combines with J gene TRBJ2-5; 8 bases are a match to TRBD2. Germline CDR1 and CDR2: SGHRS and YFSETQ. V lost 5 bases and J lost 5; bases outside the gene matches: 11. This CDR3 region has 15 residues. The CDR3 here is CASRPRSVAGETQYF. In nucleotides, the CDR3 is TGCGCCAGCAGGCCCCGAAGCGTAGCGGGGGAGACCCAGTACTTC.

This clonotype has just a few counts. The chain recombines TRBV2 with TRBJ2-7; TRBD2 matches 11 bases. The CDR3 runs 14 residues. Germline V gene sequence: CDR1 SNHLY, CDR2 FYNNEI. V lost 5 bases to trimming and J lost 4 bases; unmatched junction nucleotides: 4. Written as DNA, the CDR3 is TGTGCCAGCAGTAGCACTAGCGGGAGTTACGAGCAGTACTTC. It yields the protein CASSSTSGSYEQYF.

The table lists this clonotype with a few counts. The chain employs TRBV7-2 and TRBJ2-7, with TRBD2 identical over 11 bases. The CDR3 contains 15 residues. Germline-derived CDR1 and CDR2 are SGHTA and FQGNSA. The V segment lost 7 bases and the J segment 4 bases; nucleotides outside the gene matches: 9. The CDR3 DNA follows: TGTGCCAGCACCCCTAGCGGGGGGTTTCGATACGAGCAGTACTTC. Translating gives CASTPSGGFRYEQYF.

Remarks on this clonotype: This clone may be a read error of a much larger clone one base away. The chain combines TRBV3-1 with TRBJ2-3; D gene unclear. This CDR3 is 15 amino acids long. The V end lost 0 bases, the J end lost 4 bases, and 11 bases lay between the germline ends. Germline V gene data show CDR1 as LGHDT and CDR2 as YNNKEL (reference sequence). In DNA form, the CDR3 reads TGTGCCAGCAGCCAAGAACCCAGGCGATCAGATACGCAGTATTTT. It translates to CASSQEPRRSDTQYF.

The genes are TRBV25-1 and TRBJ1-2; D gene uncertain. This CDR3 spans 11 amino acids. Per the germline V gene, CDR1 is MGHDK and CDR2 is SYGVNS. V was shortened by 4 bases and J by 7 bases, with 7 bases between the two germline ends. The CDR3 region has the DNA TGTGCCAGCAGTGCCCTGTGTGGCTACACCTTC. Its protein product is CASSALCGYTF.

This clonotype was recorded a few times. J is TRBJ2-1 and V is TRBV25-1, with 10 bases fitting TRBD2. This CDR3 spans 16 amino acids. V gave up 3 bases and J gave up 7 bases; unmatched junction bases: 9. Germline V gene data show CDR1 as MGHDK and CDR2 as SYGVNS. In nucleotides, the CDR3 is TGTGCCAGCAGTGAGGAGTTTCCTAGCGGGAGAAATGAGCAGTTCTTC. Translation gives CASSEEFPSGRNEQFF.

The CDR3 DNA is TGTGCCAGCAGCTCCCTAAGCGGGGACCAAGAGACCCAGTACTTC. Protein product: CASSSLSGDQETQYF. The rearrangement links TRBV11-1 to TRBJ2-5, with 7 bases fitting TRBD2. The CDR3 runs to 15 residues. Germline CDR1 and CDR2: SGHAT and FQDESV (reference sequence). Unmatched junction bases numbered 5, after V lost 4 bases and J lost 0 bases.

As regards this clonotype: A much bigger clone sits one base away, suggesting this may be a read error. The chain carries TRBV12-3 or TRBV12-4 and TRBJ2-7; 9 bases are shared with TRBD2. This CDR3 contains 13 residues. V lost 4 bases, J lost 6 bases, and 4 bases stayed unmatched. DNA for the CDR3: TGTGCCAGCAGTTGGGGACTAGCCGCCGAGCAGTACTTC. Protein product: CASSWGLAAEQYF.

This clonotype was seen at least ten times. The gene calls are TRBV5-6 and TRBJ1-5; D is unclear. Germline CDR1 is SGHDT and CDR2 is YYEEEE. V was trimmed by 4 bases and J by 2 bases, leaving 13 bases between them. The CDR3 runs 15 residues. CDR3 loop: CASSLTGSGNQPQHF. CDR3 sequence (DNA): TGTGCCAGCAGCCTGACTGGGTCAGGCAATCAGCCCCAGCATTTT.

This clonotype was picked up many times. V usage is TRBV29-1 and J usage is TRBJ2-7; D might be TRBD1 or TRBD2, each matching 5 bases. There are 13 residues in the CDR3. Germline lookup yields CDR1 SQVTM and CDR2 ANQGSEA. The V and J ends lost 3 bases and 3 bases respectively, with 12 bases between them. DNA for the CDR3: TGCAGCGTTGAGGGGGAGACTGACTACGAGCAGTACTTC. It translates to CSVEGETDYEQYF.

V gene TRBV5-4 combines with J gene TRBJ1-5, with 8 bases aligning to TRBD1. Trimming cost V 0 bases and J 3 bases; bases outside gene matches: 5. Germline CDR1 and CDR2: SGHNT and YYREEE (reference sequence). CDR3 length: 16 amino acids. The CDR3 nucleotides are TGTGCCAGCAGCTTGGACGGACAGGGCTTCAATCAGCCCCAGCATTTT. It encodes CASSLDGQGFNQPQHF.

There are many counts of this clonotype. The chain has TRBV7-2 and TRBJ1-2; tentative D call: TRBD1 (5 bases). Trimming left V 0 bases short and J 4 bases short, with 15 bases between. Germline V gene data show CDR1 as SGHTA and CDR2 as FQGNSA. The CDR3 runs to 16 residues. For the CDR3, the DNA is TGTGCCAGCAGCTTAGCCCCGGGCAGGGTTTTCTATGGCTACACCTTC. Its protein product is CASSLAPGRVFYGYTF.

There are a few counts of this clonotype. J is TRBJ1-1 and V is TRBV18; 7 bases are shared with TRBD1. V shed 1 base and J 1 base; nucleotides not matched to a gene: 3. Germline lookup yields CDR1 KGHSH and CDR2 LQKENI. The CDR3 contains 15 residues. CDR3 region: CASSPRDSPNTEAFF. CDR3 nucleotide sequence: TGTGCCAGCTCACCACGGGACAGCCCGAACACTGAAGCTTTCTTT.

This clonotype was recorded at least ten times. DNA for the CDR3: TGTGCTAGTGGTTTGTCAGGAACAGGGAGTACCGGGGAGCTGTTTTTT. Residues: CASGLSGTGSTGELFF. The chain couples TRBV12-5 to TRBJ2-2, with D tentatively TRBD1 (6 bases). Germline V lookup: CDR1 LGHNT, CDR2 FRNRAP. Trimming pared 2 bases from V and 5 bases from J, leaving 15 bases between. This CDR3 is built from 16 residues. Combining the CDR3 with reference TRBV12-5 and TRBJ2-2 gives the whole variable domain DARVTQTPRHKVTEMGQEVTMRCQPILGHNTVFWYRQTMMQGLELLAYFRNRAPLDDSGMPKDRFSAEMPDATLATLKIQPSEPRDSAVYFCASGLSGTGSTGELFFGEGSRLTVL.

This chain links TRBV29-1 with TRBJ1-3; D remains unclear. The V and J ends lost 3 bases and 0 bases respectively, with 9 bases between them. The germline gives CDR1 SQVTM, CDR2 ANQGSEA. CDR3 length: 14 amino acids. The CDR3 DNA sequence: TGCAGCGTTGAGGTACAGCGCTCTGGAAACACCATATATTTT. Its protein is CSVEVQRSGNTIYF.

The chain couples TRBV10-3 to TRBJ1-1; 8 nucleotides align to TRBD1. This CDR3 contains 17 residues. The V segment lost 6 bases and the J segment 6 bases; nucleotides outside the gene matches: 18. Looked up from germline, CDR1 is ENHRY and CDR2 is SYGVKD. The CDR3 sequence: CAISPPGGEGTVPEAFF. CDR3 bases: TGTGCCATCAGCCCCCCAGGGGGCGAGGGAACGGTGCCTGAAGCTTTCTTT.

This clonotype was detected a few times. This sequence joins TRBV5-6 and TRBJ1-4; a possible D gene is TRBD1 (5 bases). From germline, CDR1 is SGHDT and CDR2 YYEEEE. V was clipped by 4 bases and J by 4 bases, with 17 bases between them. The CDR3 covers 16 residues. The CDR3 region is CASSRVIGALNEKLFF. The DNA for the CDR3 is TGTGCCAGCAGCCGAGTGATCGGGGCACTTAATGAAAAACTGTTTTTT.

This clonotype was seen a few times. This CDR3 is CASRARTSGKNTDTQYF. The DNA for the CDR3 is TGTGCCAGCAGGGCAAGGACTAGCGGGAAGAACACAGATACGCAGTATTTT. The gene calls are TRBV2 and TRBJ2-3; 12 nucleotides match TRBD2. The germline CDR1 and CDR2 sequences are SNHLY and FYNNEI. Losses at the gene ends were 6 bases for V and 2 bases for J; bases not matched to a gene: 9. This CDR3 has 17 residues.

J is TRBJ1-5 and V is TRBV18; possible D gene TRBD1, 5 bases. From germline, CDR1 is KGHSH and CDR2 LQKENI. Trimming left V 4 bases short and J 3 bases short, with 16 bases between. There are 16 residues in the CDR3. This CDR3 reads CASSRNPGTVNQPQHF. For the CDR3, the DNA is TGTGCCAGCTCACGCAATCCGGGGACGGTCAATCAGCCCCAGCATTTT.

This clonotype was observed at least ten times. J is TRBJ2-7 and V is TRBV20-1; 8 bases map to TRBD2. Germline loops: CDR1 DFQATT, CDR2 SNEGSKA (reference sequence). CDR3 length: 13 residues. J gave up 2 bases and V 7 bases, and 7 bases lay outside the gene matches. The CDR3 sequence: CSGLALDTYEQYF. Here the CDR3 DNA reads TGCAGTGGACTAGCGTTAGACACCTACGAGCAGTACTTC.

This clonotype appeared many times. This chain uses TRBV12-3 or TRBV12-4 with TRBJ2-1; no firm D call. Trimming pared 7 bases from V and 8 bases from J, leaving 18 bases between. This CDR3 contains 14 residues. The CDR3 nucleotides are TGTGCCAGCACCCAAAACAGTGGTGGGGATGAGCAGTTCTTC. Its translation is CASTQNSGGDEQFF.

This clonotype was seen a few times. This chain links TRBV7-2 with TRBJ2-1; TRBD2 matches at 9 bases. Trimming took 6 bases from V and 3 from J; bases not matched to a gene: 6. CDR3 length: 15 amino acids. Germline CDR1 is SGHTA and CDR2 is FQGNSA. The CDR3 spells CASSLSGGNYNEQFF. DNA for the CDR3: TGTGCCAGCAGTCTTAGCGGGGGAAACTACAATGAGCAGTTCTTC.

This clonotype has ten or more counts. This chain connects TRBV14 to TRBJ2-1; D not certain. The length of the CDR3 is 14 residues. CDR1 SGHDN and CDR2 FVKESK come from the germline V gene. Trimming removed 4 bases at V and 2 bases at J, with 9 bases between. The chain's CDR3 is CASSRAAPYNEQFF. The CDR3 region has the DNA TGTGCCAGCAGCCGGGCGGCGCCCTACAATGAGCAGTTCTTC.

This clonotype was recorded many times. This chain uses TRBV20-1 with TRBJ2-7, with 11 bases matching TRBD1. The V and J ends lost 3 bases and 6 bases, in that order; junction bases with no gene match: 7. This CDR3 has 14 residues. Germline-derived CDR1 and CDR2 are DFQATT and SNEGSKA (reference sequence). The CDR3: CSASEGQGASEQYF. The CDR3 coding sequence is TGCAGTGCTAGTGAAGGACAGGGGGCGTCCGAGCAGTACTTC.

This clonotype showed up just a few times. The CDR3 sequence is CASSQSSQAARTEAFF. Here the CDR3 DNA reads TGCGCCAGCAGCCAAAGTTCCCAGGCAGCTAGGACTGAAGCTTTCTTT. The rearrangement uses TRBV4-1 and TRBJ1-1; unclear D gene. Germline CDR1 reads MGHRA; CDR2 reads YSYEKL. V lost 2 bases to trimming and J lost 5 bases, with 18 bases between them. CDR3 length equals 16 residues.

Ten or more counts support this clonotype. The CDR3: CASSYLARNSGVTDTQYF. In DNA, the CDR3 is TGTGCCAGCAGTTATCTCGCGCGGAATAGCGGGGTTACAGATACGCAGTATTTT. The chain couples TRBV6-9 to TRBJ2-3; 8 bases are shared with TRBD2. Per germline, CDR1 MNHGY and CDR2 SVAAGI. The J segment lost 3 bases and the V segment lost 2 bases, leaving 13 bases of the junction unmatched. The CDR3 is 18 amino acids.

The chain links TRBV7-8 to TRBJ2-3, with TRBD2 identical over 12 bases. This CDR3 has 15 amino acids. Trimming took 5 bases from V and 5 from J; bases not matched to a gene: 5. Germline CDR1 reads SGHVS; CDR2 reads FQNEAQ. CDR3: CASSAASGGGDTQYF. Written as DNA, the CDR3 is TGTGCCAGCAGCGCCGCTAGCGGGGGGGGAGATACGCAGTATTTT.